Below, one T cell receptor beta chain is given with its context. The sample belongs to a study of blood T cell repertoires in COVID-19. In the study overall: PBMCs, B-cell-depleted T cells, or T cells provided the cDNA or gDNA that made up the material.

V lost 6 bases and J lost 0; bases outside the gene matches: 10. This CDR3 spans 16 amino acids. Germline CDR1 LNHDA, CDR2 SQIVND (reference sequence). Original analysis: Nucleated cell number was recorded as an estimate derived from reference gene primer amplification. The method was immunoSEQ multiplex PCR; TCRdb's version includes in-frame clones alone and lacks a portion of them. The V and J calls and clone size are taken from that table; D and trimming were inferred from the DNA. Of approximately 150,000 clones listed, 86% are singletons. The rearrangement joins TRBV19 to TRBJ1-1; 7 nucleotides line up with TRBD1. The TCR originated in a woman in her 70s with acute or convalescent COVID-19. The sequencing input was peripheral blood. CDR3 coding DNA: TGTGCCAGTAGCAGGAACACAGGGGTTCTGAACACTGAAGCTTTCTTT. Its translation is CASSRNTGVLNTEAFF.